The entry below gives a single T cell receptor beta chain sequence along with its context. The source of the sample is a study of blood T cell repertoires in COVID-19. Study-wide background: The samples span acute and convalescent COVID-19 from the United States, Italy and Spain. Sources were T cells, B-cell-depleted T cells, or PBMCs; the material itself was cDNA or gDNA.

Per the authors' pipeline: Using reference gene primer amplification, nucleated cell counts were estimated. Clones were sequenced by immunoSEQ multiplex PCR, and TCRdb holds only the in-frame ones, with some missing. V, J and clone size derive from that table, while D and trimming were established from the DNA sequence. The sample holds about 340,000 clones; around 80% are singletons and the top ten take approximately 3%. The CDR3 has 15 residues. V shed 4 bases, J shed 0 bases, and the junction held 5 bases outside the gene matches. Germline assignment: CDR1 LNHDA and CDR2 SQIVND (reference sequence).

The J gene is TRBJ1-1, the V gene TRBV19, with 7 bases identical to TRBD1. The source of this sequence is a young man with active or convalescent COVID-19. The sample was peripheral blood. The CDR3 DNA reads TGTGCCAGTAGTACCGGGGACAGCATGAACACTGAAGCTTTCTTT. It codes for CASSTGDSMNTEAFF.